The clone carrying this T cell receptor beta chain was detected only a few times. Antigen specificity is unknown. This sample was included in a study of T cells after yellow fever vaccination. The overall study: Preparing low-cell-number fractions relied on SMART-Seq v4 Ultra Low Input.

TCRdb itself ran the 5' RACE reads through MiXCR, one entry per CDR3 protein. Found here are about 500,000 distinct CDR3 sequences, roughly a sixth of them singletons; the top ten hold approximately 15%. CDR1 DFQATT and CDR2 SNEGSKA come from the germline V gene (reference sequence). J gave up 2 bases and V 4 bases, and 4 bases lay outside the gene matches. The length of the CDR3 is 13 residues. Study-wide findings and caveats: Bulk-population clonotypes that are abundant could appear as contaminants in FACS-sorted repertoires. Clones that expanded after primary vaccination mostly reappeared after the booster (approximately 96% CD4, 75% to 90% CD8). Of the clonotypes, a small share occurred in both CD4 and CD8 compartments.

This sequence joins TRBV20-1 and TRBJ1-1, with 7 positions matching TRBD1. Sequencing was performed on PBMCs, taken 4 to 6 days after the first yellow fever vaccination. This receptor was identified in a young man who received the YFV17D yellow fever vaccine. CDR3 sequence: CSATGTDNTEAFF. In DNA form, the CDR3 reads TGCAGTGCTACAGGGACAGACAACACTGAAGCTTTCTTT.